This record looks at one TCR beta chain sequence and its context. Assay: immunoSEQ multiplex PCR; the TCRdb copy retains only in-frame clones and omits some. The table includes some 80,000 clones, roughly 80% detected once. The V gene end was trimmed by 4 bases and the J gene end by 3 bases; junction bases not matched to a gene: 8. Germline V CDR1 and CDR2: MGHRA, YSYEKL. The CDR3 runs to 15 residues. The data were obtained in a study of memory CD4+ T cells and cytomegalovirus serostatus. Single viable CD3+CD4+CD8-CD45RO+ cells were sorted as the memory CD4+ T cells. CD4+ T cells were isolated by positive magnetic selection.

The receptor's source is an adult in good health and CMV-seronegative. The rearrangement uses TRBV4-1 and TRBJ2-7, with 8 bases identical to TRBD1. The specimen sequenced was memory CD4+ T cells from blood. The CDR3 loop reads CASSLLPTGDYEQYF. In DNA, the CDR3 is TGCGCCAGCAGCCTTCTTCCGACAGGGGACTACGAGCAGTACTTC.